This passage covers 21 T cell receptor beta chains from one sample sequenced in a study of T cell repertoires in cytomegalovirus infection. For these receptors, no antigen is known. TCRdb re-called the reads through MiXCR, storing one row per CDR3 protein. The data hold 650,000 to 850,000 distinct CDR3 sequences, with approximately 32% observed a single time. Sequenced here: cultured CD8+ T cells from PBMCs, sampled from culture after CMV antigen stimulation. These TCRs come from a human donor in good health (CMV status not recorded). Some clones in this sample may be carry-over from other donors' samples.

This clonotype was seen a few times. The rearrangement uses TRBV5-4 and TRBJ2-1; no firm D call. This CDR3 is 15 amino acids long. V was pared by 2 bases and J by 7 bases, with 16 bases between. CDR1 is SGHNT and CDR2 is YYREEE in the germline V gene (reference sequence). DNA for the CDR3: TGTGCCAGCAGCTTTACGGTAGGCGGCATGAATGAGCAGTTCTTC. Translation gives CASSFTVGGMNEQFF. Supplemented by reference TRBV5-4 and TRBJ2-1, the full variable domain reads ETGVTQSPTHLIKTRGQQVTLRCSSQSGHNTVSWYQQALGQGPQFIFQYYREEENGRGNFPPRFSGLQFPNYSSELNVNALELDDSALYLCASSFTVGGMNEQFFGPGTRLTVL.

The V and J genes are TRBV9 and TRBJ1-5, with D unclear. From germline, CDR1 is SGDLS and CDR2 YYNGEE. V was cut by 1 base and J by 0 bases, with 5 bases left in between. The CDR3 is 14 amino acids. In DNA form, the CDR3 reads TGTGCCAGCAGCGTACATTATAGCAATCAGCCCCAGCATTTT. Its translation is CASSVHYSNQPQHF.

This clonotype was seen repeatedly, ten times or more. The chain has TRBV7-6 and TRBJ2-6; TRBD2 matches at 7 bases. V shed 6 bases, J shed 0 bases, and the junction held 11 bases outside the gene matches. This CDR3 region has 18 residues. Per the germline V gene, CDR1 is SGHVS and CDR2 is FNYEAQ. CDR3 in amino acids: CASSFRTGGISGANVLTF. The CDR3 DNA is TGTGCCAGCAGTTTCAGGACGGGGGGAATCTCTGGGGCCAACGTCCTGACTTTC.

The chain uses TRBV7-2 and TRBJ1-3, with a weak D call TRBD1 (5 bases). Between the trimmed V and J ends, which lost 0 bases and 4 bases, there was a span of 10 bases. This CDR3 region has 15 residues. CDR1 is SGHTA, CDR2 FQGNSA, per germline. The CDR3 DNA follows: TGTGCCAGCAGCTTAGCGGCAGGGCCGGGAAACACCATATATTTT. Its translation: CASSLAAGPGNTIYF.

This clonotype was seen a handful of times. The V and J genes are TRBV7-9 and TRBJ2-3; D is undetermined. This CDR3 is built from 15 residues. The germline V and J ends were trimmed by 2 bases and 3 bases, with 12 bases remaining between them. Germline lookup yields CDR1 SEHNR and CDR2 FQNEAQ (reference sequence). The CDR3 DNA follows: TGTGCCAGCAGCTTAATTTCCGGCGGAACAGATACGCAGTATTTT. Translated: CASSLISGGTDTQYF.

This clonotype was counted between two and nine times. The chain couples TRBV12-3 or TRBV12-4 to TRBJ2-2; 8 bases agree with TRBD2. CDR3 size: 14 residues. V shed 7 bases and J 5 bases; nucleotides not matched to a gene: 6. The CDR3 region is CASITPGGTGELFF. For the CDR3, the DNA is TGTGCCAGCATTACCCCGGGAGGGACCGGGGAGCTGTTTTTT.

The V call is TRBV4-1, the J call TRBJ2-1; 8 positions agree with TRBD2. V shed 2 bases and J 6 bases; nucleotides not matched to a gene: 3. CDR1 MGHRA and CDR2 YSYEKL come from the germline V gene. The CDR3 covers 14 residues. The CDR3 sequence: CASSQLAGVNEQFF. The CDR3 DNA reads TGCGCCAGCAGCCAACTAGCGGGTGTCAATGAGCAGTTCTTC.

This clonotype was detected only a few times. This CDR3 reads CASRPLGQGSTDTQYF. The CDR3 DNA follows: TGTGCCAGCAGGCCCTTGGGACAGGGAAGCACAGATACGCAGTATTTT. The chain links TRBV2 to TRBJ2-3, with TRBD1 matching 9 bases. This CDR3 has 16 residues. V trimming: 6 bases; J trimming: 0 bases; junction bases outside the gene matches: 7. Germline CDR1 reads SNHLY; CDR2 reads FYNNEI. The variable domain in full, with the rest retrieved from reference TRBV2 and TRBJ2-3, is EPEVTQTPSHQVTQMGQEVILRCVPISNHLYFYWYRQILGQKVEFLVSFYNNEISEKSEIFDDQFSVERPDGSNFTLKIRSTKLEDSAMYFCASRPLGQGSTDTQYFGPGTRLTVL.

This clonotype was observed a handful of times. J is TRBJ2-3 and V is TRBV13; no reliable D call. The V and J ends lost 5 bases and 2 bases respectively, with 11 bases between them. From germline, CDR1 is PRHDT and CDR2 FYEKMQ (reference sequence). The CDR3 is made up of 14 amino acids. This chain's CDR3 is CASSHRRITDTQYF. The CDR3 DNA is TGTGCCAGCAGCCACAGACGAATCACAGATACGCAGTATTTT. The variable domain in full, with the rest retrieved from reference TRBV13 and TRBJ2-3, is AAGVIQSPRHLIKEKRETATLKCYPIPRHDTVYWYQQGPGQDPQFLISFYEKMQSDKGSIPDRFSAQQFSDYHSELNMSSLELGDSALYFCASSHRRITDTQYFGPGTRLTVL.

This sequence joins TRBV20-1 and TRBJ1-6; D remains ambiguous. V gave up 6 bases and J gave up 5 bases, with 5 bases separating them. CDR3 length equals 11 residues. The V gene's germline CDR1 is DFQATT and CDR2 SNEGSKA (reference sequence). CDR3 in amino acids: CSAKDNSPLHF. The CDR3 nucleotides read TGCAGTGCAAAGGATAATTCACCCCTCCACTTT.

V usage is TRBV18 and J usage is TRBJ2-1; a possible D gene is TRBD2 (8 bases). CDR3 length equals 17 residues. Trimming pared 5 bases from V and 7 bases from J, leaving 24 bases between. Germline-derived CDR1 and CDR2 are KGHSH and LQKENI. CDR3 sequence: CASSSRSREGAKNEQFF. The DNA of the CDR3 is TGTGCCAGCTCATCACGGAGTCGGGAGGGGGCGAAAAATGAGCAGTTCTTC.

This clonotype has a count of ten or more. The chain links TRBV7-6 to TRBJ1-3, with 7 bases fitting TRBD1. V was pared by 2 bases and J by 2 bases, with 18 bases of the junction left unmatched. In germline, CDR1 is SGHVS, CDR2 FNYEAQ. The CDR3 totals 20 residues. CDR3 region: CASSLKPSSGQAFPGNTIYF. DNA of the CDR3: TGTGCCAGCAGCTTAAAGCCCTCCTCTGGACAGGCATTCCCTGGAAACACCATATATTTT. The full variable domain, in which reference TRBV7-6 and TRBJ1-3 provide the parts outside the CDR3, is GAGVSQSPRYKVTKRGQDVALRCDPISGHVSLYWYRQALGQGPEFLTYFNYEAQQDKSGLPNDRFSAERPEGSISTLTIQRTEQRDSAMYRCASSLKPSSGQAFPGNTIYFGEGSWLTVV.

This clonotype was seen more than once but under ten times. The genes are TRBV12-3 or TRBV12-4 and TRBJ2-1; D gene ambiguous. The length of the CDR3 is 14 residues. V was shortened by 5 bases and J by 12 bases, with 20 bases between the two germline ends. The CDR3 loop is CASSTFSSLGVQFF. The CDR3 bases are TGTGCCAGCAGTACCTTTAGCTCCTTAGGCGTGCAGTTCTTC.

The chain employs TRBV2 and TRBJ2-3, with 7 bases that match TRBD1. The CDR3 is 16 amino acids. Trimming at V came to 4 bases and at J to 3 bases, leaving 10 bases not matched to a gene. Germline loops: CDR1 SNHLY, CDR2 FYNNEI. The CDR3 nucleotides read TGTGCCAGCAGTGGAAGACAGGGTAGGAAGACAGATACGCAGTATTTT. Translating gives CASSGRQGRKTDTQYF.

This chain links TRBV5-1 with TRBJ2-3, with 10 bases aligning to TRBD2. V trimming: 3 bases; J trimming: 3 bases; junction bases outside the gene matches: 7. This CDR3 is 16 amino acids long. Looked up from germline, CDR1 is SGHRS and CDR2 is YFSETQ. For the CDR3, the DNA is TGCGCCAGCAGCTCCCGAAGCGGGGGGGCTACAGATACGCAGTATTTT. Encoded protein: CASSSRSGGATDTQYF.

This clonotype was detected only a few times. The CDR3 region has the DNA TGTGCCAGCTCGGAGACCACAGATACGCAGTATTTT. The encoded protein is CASSETTDTQYF. The J gene is TRBJ2-3, the V gene TRBV28; D unclear. Looked up from germline, CDR1 is MDHEN and CDR2 is SYDVKM. The CDR3 totals 12 residues. The V end was cut by 8 bases, the J end by 2 bases, with 8 bases between. Using reference TRBV28 and TRBJ2-3 for the parts outside the CDR3, the full variable domain is DVKVTQSSRYLVKRTGEKVFLECVQDMDHENMFWYRQDPGLGLRLIYFSYDVKMKEKGDIPEGYSVSREKKERFSLILESASTNQTSMYLCASSETTDTQYFGPGTRLTVL.

The chain recombines TRBV11-2 with TRBJ1-1; 9 bases line up with TRBD1. From germline, CDR1 is SGHAT and CDR2 FQNNGV. This CDR3 spans 15 amino acids. Germline trimming cut 5 bases from V and 3 bases from J; bases unmatched to any gene: 7. DNA of the CDR3: TGTGCCAGCAGCAGGGACAGGGTGGGGGACACTGAAGCTTTCTTT. It encodes CASSRDRVGDTEAFF.

Only a few counts were recorded for this clonotype. The J gene is TRBJ1-1, the V gene TRBV6-6; no clear D. This CDR3 is built from 13 residues. The germline V gene encodes CDR1 MNHNY and CDR2 SVGAGI (reference sequence). The germline V and J ends were trimmed by 5 bases and 4 bases, with 11 bases remaining between them. CDR3 protein: CASSPSEGTEAFF. In DNA form, the CDR3 reads TGTGCCAGCAGTCCCTCCGAGGGCACTGAAGCTTTCTTT.

This clonotype was seen ten or more times. This chain connects TRBV12-3 or TRBV12-4 to TRBJ2-7, with unresolved D. V dropped 5 bases and J dropped 4 bases, with 9 bases sitting between them. The CDR3 extends over 12 amino acids. The CDR3 loop is CASSRVSYEQYF. CDR3 nucleotides: TGTGCCAGCAGTAGGGTCTCTTACGAGCAGTACTTC.

This sequence joins TRBV7-8 and TRBJ2-7; 7 bases match TRBD1. The CDR3 is 15 residues long. J gave up 1 base and V 7 bases, and 10 bases lay outside the gene matches. From germline, CDR1 is SGHVS and CDR2 FQNEAQ. The CDR3 loop reads CASTSGTAQSYEQYF. In DNA, the CDR3 is TGTGCCAGCACCTCCGGGACAGCCCAGTCCTACGAGCAGTACTTC.

CDR3 residues: CASSLTGMSDTQYF. The DNA for the CDR3 is TGTGCCAGCAGTTTGACAGGGATGTCAGATACGCAGTATTTT. This chain links TRBV28 with TRBJ2-3; 7 bases line up with TRBD1. The V and J ends lost 3 bases and 4 bases, in that order; junction bases with no gene match: 4. The CDR3 is made up of 14 amino acids. Per germline, CDR1 MDHEN and CDR2 SYDVKM.